The 8 T cell receptor beta chains presented below share a single source sample, sequenced in a study of radiotherapy plus CTLA-4 blockade in lung cancer. Clones were read by immunoSEQ multiplex PCR, and TCRdb kept only the in-frame ones, dropping some. This table has 50,000 to 70,000 clones, about three quarters appearing once. The sequences come from peripheral blood, collected from a patient treated with radiotherapy plus ipilimumab. The receptor set was obtained from a human donor with non-small cell lung cancer who had a partial response to radiotherapy plus ipilimumab.

As to this clone: The identical CDR3 is also encoded by other nucleotide sequences in the sample. The V gene is TRBV6-6, the J gene TRBJ2-5; 10 nucleotides match TRBD2. The germline CDR1 and CDR2 sequences are MNHNY and SVGAGI (reference sequence). V shed 5 bases and J 6 bases; nucleotides not matched to a gene: 9. This CDR3 is 15 amino acids long. This CDR3 reads CASSIQSGGVQTQYF. CDR3 nucleotide sequence: TGTGCCAGCAGTATCCAGAGCGGGGGGGTACAGACCCAGTACTTC.

The chain combines TRBV6-1 with TRBJ1-5, with 12 bases that match TRBD1. The germline V gene encodes CDR1 MNHNS and CDR2 SASEGT. V was pared by 6 bases and J by 6 bases, with 3 bases of the junction left unmatched. This CDR3 has 14 residues. The CDR3 is CASRGTGGTQPQHF. The CDR3 DNA reads as TGTGCCAGCAGAGGGACAGGGGGCACTCAGCCCCAGCATTTT.

This clone came up a few times. J is TRBJ1-6 and V is TRBV7-9; possible D gene TRBD1, 6 bases. The germline gives CDR1 SEHNR, CDR2 FQNEAQ (reference sequence). This CDR3 contains 18 residues. The V end was cut by 3 bases, the J end by 0 bases, with 15 bases between. CDR3 DNA: TGTGCCAGCAGCTTCGGACAGAGCAGGAGCTCCTATAATTCACCCCTCCACTTT. Its translation is CASSFGQSRSSYNSPLHF. Drawing the rest from reference TRBV7-9 and TRBJ1-6, the complete variable domain is DTGVSQNPRHKITKRGQNVTFRCDPISEHNRLYWYRQTLGQGPEFLTYFQNEAQLEKSRLLSDRFSAERPKGSFSTLEIQRTEQGDSAMYLCASSFGQSRSSYNSPLHFGNGTRLTVT.

This clone has a single count. The gene calls are TRBV10-2 and TRBJ1-4; D is perhaps TRBD1 (5 bases). The CDR3 has 12 residues. Looked up from germline, CDR1 is WSHSY and CDR2 is SAAADI. Trimming removed 10 bases at V and 8 bases at J, with 14 bases between. The CDR3 is CATTDNKEKLFF. In nucleotides, the CDR3 is TGCGCCACTACGGACAATAAGGAAAAACTGTTTTTT.

This clone has just a few counts. The chain employs TRBV5-1 and TRBJ2-5; the D gene is possibly TRBD1 (6 bases). Germline-derived CDR1 and CDR2 are SGHRS and YFSETQ. Trimming left V 1 base short and J 4 bases short, with 17 bases between. The CDR3 is 16 residues long. The CDR3 DNA is TGCGCCAGCAGCTTGAAGGGGGAAGCTAGGGGAGAGACCCAGTACTTC. Amino acids: CASSLKGEARGETQYF.

This clone was seen a handful of times. The rearrangement joins TRBV4-1 to TRBJ1-2; D not resolved. The CDR3 runs to 15 residues. CDR1 is MGHRA and CDR2 is YSYEKL in the germline V gene. V was cut by 3 bases and J by 3 bases, with 14 bases left in between. This chain's CDR3 is CASSQVEDFYYGYTF. DNA for the CDR3: TGCGCCAGCAGCCAGGTCGAGGACTTCTACTATGGCTACACCTTC.

This clone was detected only a few times. The CDR3 bases are TGTGCCAGCAGTCCCGGACTAGCGGGACAAGAGACCCAGTACTTC. It encodes CASSPGLAGQETQYF. The genes are TRBV6-5 and TRBJ2-5; 12 bases match TRBD2. Germline V gene lookup returns CDR1 MNHEY and CDR2 SVGAGI. The V and J ends lost 5 bases and 2 bases, in that order; junction bases with no gene match: 3. This CDR3 spans 15 amino acids.

CDR3 DNA sequence: TGCGCCAGCAGCCAAGATGCTCTAGCGGGGGGACCCTACAATGAGCAGTTCTTC. It specifies CASSQDALAGGPYNEQFF. V usage is TRBV4-1 and J usage is TRBJ2-1; TRBD2 matches 11 bases. The CDR3 consists of 18 residues. With 0 bases clipped from V and 2 bases from J, the junction kept 6 bases outside the gene matches. Germline lookup yields CDR1 MGHRA and CDR2 YSYEKL.